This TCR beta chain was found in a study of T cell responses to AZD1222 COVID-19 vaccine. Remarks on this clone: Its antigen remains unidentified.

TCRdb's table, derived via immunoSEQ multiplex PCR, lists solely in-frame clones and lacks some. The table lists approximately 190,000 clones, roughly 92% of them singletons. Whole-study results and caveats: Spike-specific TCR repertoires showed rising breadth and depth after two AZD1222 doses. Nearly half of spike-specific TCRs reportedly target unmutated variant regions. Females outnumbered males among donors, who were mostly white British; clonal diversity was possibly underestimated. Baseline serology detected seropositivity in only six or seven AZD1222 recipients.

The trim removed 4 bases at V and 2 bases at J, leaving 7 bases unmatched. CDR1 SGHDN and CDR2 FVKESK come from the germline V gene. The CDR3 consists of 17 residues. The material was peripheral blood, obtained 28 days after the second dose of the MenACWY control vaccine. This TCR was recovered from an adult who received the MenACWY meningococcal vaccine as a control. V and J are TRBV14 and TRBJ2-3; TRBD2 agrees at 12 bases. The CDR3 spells CASSPLGLAGYTDTQYF. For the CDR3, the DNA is TGTGCCAGCAGCCCCCTGGGACTAGCGGGCTACACAGATACGCAGTATTTT.